The rows below give T cell receptor beta chains drawn from one sample of a study of T cell changes during pregnancy in multiple sclerosis. This table comes from immunoSEQ multiplex PCR, and its TCRdb copy is limited to in-frame clones, with some not included. Of around 40,000 clones listed, roughly nine tenths were seen once; the top ten hold 5% to 6.5%. The material sequenced was CD8+ T cells from peripheral blood mononuclear cells, taken in the third trimester of pregnancy. These receptors were taken from a female donor with multiple sclerosis, enrolled in a pregnancy study. Each CDR3 is given with its conserved first and last residue. Fields, in order: D gene, clone size, J gene, CDR3 length, V gene, CDR3 protein, CDR3 DNA. D genes are given only for firm matches. Clone size, where shown, is once, few, many, or a class for clones that have expanded.

>-|once|TRBJ2-2|16|TRBV7-6
CASSLATYANTGELFF
TGTGCCAGCAGCCTAGCCACATACGCGAACACCGGGGAGCTGTTTTTT
>-|-|TRBJ1-1|11|TRBV30
CAWTLNTEAFF
TGTGCCTGGACTCTAAACACTGAAGCTTTCTTT
>TRBD2|-|TRBJ2-7|14|TRBV27
CASSLAGGPYEQYF
TGTGCCAGCAGTCTAGCGGGAGGGCCCTACGAGCAGTACTTC
>-|-|TRBJ2-1|13|TRBV4-2
CASSQVSHNEQFF
TGTGCCAGCAGCCAAGTCTCTCACAATGAGCAGTTCTTC
>-|-|TRBJ2-7|14|TRBV4-3
CASSQGRESYEQYF
TGCGCCAGCAGCCAAGGGAGGGAGTCCTACGAGCAGTACTTC
>TRBD2|-|TRBJ2-3|18|TRBV19
CASDSRLAGDSSTDTQYF
TGTGCCAGTGATAGTAGGCTAGCGGGGGACTCTAGCACAGATACGCAGTATTTT
>TRBD1|-|TRBJ2-1|15|TRBV9
CASSPRQGAANEQFF
TGTGCCAGCAGCCCCAGACAGGGGGCGGCTAATGAGCAGTTCTTC
>-|-|TRBJ2-3|13|TRBV9
CASSGRVLDTQYF
TGTGCCAGCAGCGGCAGGGTTTTAGATACGCAGTATTTT
>TRBD2|-|TRBJ2-5|17|TRBV7-9
CASSLLPRTSAQETQYF
TGTGCCAGCAGCTTACTGCCCAGAACTAGCGCCCAAGAGACCCAGTACTTC
>-|-|TRBJ2-6|15|TRBV6-5
CASRETRAGANVLTF
TGTGCCAGCAGGGAGACCCGGGCTGGGGCCAACGTCCTGACTTTC
>TRBD2|-|TRBJ2-5|13|TRBV14
CASSQGLGETQYF
TGTGCCAGCAGCCAGGGACTAGGCGAGACCCAGTACTTC
>TRBD1|-|TRBJ2-7|14|TRBV5-1
CASSLGQGVHEQYF
TGCGCCAGCAGCCTAGGACAGGGGGTACACGAGCAGTACTTC
>TRBD1|-|TRBJ2-5|16|TRBV18
CASSPKDRVIRETQYF
TGTGCCAGCTCACCAAAGGACAGGGTCATAAGGGAGACCCAGTACTTC
>TRBD2|-|TRBJ2-3|14|TRBV7-9
CASSDGLAPDTQYF
TGTGCCAGCAGCGACGGACTAGCCCCAGATACGCAGTATTTT
>TRBD2|-|TRBJ2-3|18|TRBV5-4
CASSSTPTSHRRTDTQYF
TGTGCCAGCAGCAGCACCCCGACTAGCCACCGTCGCACAGATACGCAGTATTTT
>-|-|TRBJ1-5|13|TRBV27
CASSSGTRQPQHF
TGTGCCAGCAGCTCCGGGACAAGACAGCCCCAGCATTTT
>-|-|TRBJ2-3|15|TRBV5-6
CASSLGGERTDTQYF
TGTGCCAGCAGCTTGGGAGGTGAACGCACAGATACGCAGTATTTT
>-|-|TRBJ2-3|15|TRBV28
CATSSRGAWTDTQYF
TGTGCCACGAGCAGTAGGGGCGCGTGGACAGATACGCAGTATTTT
>-|-|TRBJ1-2|15|TRBV5-4
CASSLGQTSYYGYTF
TGTGCCAGCAGCTTGGGACAGACATCTTACTATGGCTACACCTTC
>-|-|TRBJ2-2|15|TRBV15
CATSNTGANTGELFF
TGTGCCACCAGCAATACGGGAGCGAACACCGGGGAGCTGTTTTTT
>-|-|TRBJ1-1|13|TRBV6-1
CASSELPNTEAFF
TGTGCCAGCAGTGAACTCCCTAATACTGAAGCTTTCTTT
>TRBD1|-|TRBJ2-5|16|TRBV2
CASSYITIQGEETQYF
TGTGCCAGCAGTTACATTACGATACAGGGGGAAGAGACCCAGTACTTC
>-|-|TRBJ2-1|14|TRBV2
CASRGEAYYNEQFF
TGTGCCAGCAGGGGGGAGGCCTACTACAATGAGCAGTTCTTC
>TRBD2|-|TRBJ2-7|16|TRBV4-3
CASSQDSLAGADEQYF
TGCGCCAGCAGCCAAGATAGCCTAGCGGGAGCTGATGAGCAGTACTTC
>TRBD1|once|TRBJ1-5|17|TRBV10-3
CAISANRRDSGNQPQHF
TGTGCCATCAGTGCTAATAGGAGGGACAGCGGTAATCAGCCCCAGCATTTT
>-|-|TRBJ2-3|15|TRBV7-3
CASSSGTSPADTQYF
TGTGCCAGCAGCTCCGGGACTTCCCCGGCGGATACGCAGTATTTT
>TRBD2|-|TRBJ2-1|17|TRBV4-1
CASSQDRSSGTYNEQFF
TGCGCCAGCAGCCAAGATCGGTCTAGCGGTACCTACAATGAGCAGTTCTTC
>-|-|TRBJ2-7|12|TRBV18
CASSHGGYEQYF
TGTGCCAGCTCACACGGGGGCTACGAGCAGTACTTC
>-|-|TRBJ2-5|15|TRBV7-9
CASSLDWELEETQYF
TGTGCCAGCAGCTTAGATTGGGAGTTAGAAGAGACCCAGTACTTC
>-|-|TRBJ2-5|15|TRBV4-3
CASSQEMTWRETQYF
TGCGCCAGCAGCCAAGAAATGACCTGGAGGGAGACCCAGTACTTC
>-|-|TRBJ2-2|14|TRBV10-3
CAIKEIGEAGELFF
TGTGCCATCAAGGAGATAGGGGAGGCCGGGGAGCTGTTTTTT
>TRBD2|-|TRBJ2-3|14|TRBV5-4
CASSGGLAGDTQYF
TGTGCCAGCAGCGGGGGACTAGCGGGGGATACGCAGTATTTT
>TRBD1|-|TRBJ1-1|16|TRBV25-1
CASSHTDRAYNTEAFF
TGTGCCAGCAGTCATACGGACAGGGCGTATAACACTGAAGCTTTCTTT
>-|-|TRBJ1-4|14|TRBV9
CASSVGSPSEKLLF
TGTGCCAGCAGCGTAGGGTCCCCAAGTGAAAAACTGCTTTTT
>-|-|TRBJ2-7|15|TRBV27
CASREGLSGWYEQYF
TGTGCCAGCAGAGAAGGACTCTCCGGATGGTACGAGCAGTACTTC
>-|-|TRBJ2-3|15|TRBV5-1
CASSPWAGSTDTQYF
TGCGCCAGCAGCCCGTGGGCAGGGAGCACAGATACGCAGTATTTT
>TRBD2|-|TRBJ2-1|19|TRBV7-8
CASSLRTSLKLAGTHEQFF
TGTGCCAGCAGCTTAAGGACATCGTTGAAACTAGCGGGAACTCATGAGCAGTTCTTC
>-|-|TRBJ2-7|16|TRBV29-1
CSVAGTRTGPSYEQYF
TGCAGCGTCGCGGGAACCCGGACAGGACCCTCCTACGAGCAGTACTTC
>TRBD2|-|TRBJ2-3|18|TRBV4-1
CASSQDMTSGLSTDTQYF
TGCGCCAGCAGCCAAGATATGACTAGCGGGCTAAGCACAGATACGCAGTATTTT
>TRBD2|-|TRBJ2-7|15|TRBV27
CASSLFSGTPYEQYF
TGTGCCAGCAGTTTATTTAGCGGGACGCCCTACGAGCAGTACTTC
>-|-|TRBJ1-5|13|TRBV6-5
CASSYSTDQPQHF
TGTGCCAGCAGTTACTCGACAGACCAGCCCCAGCATTTT
>TRBD2|-|TRBJ2-2|15|TRBV6-6
CASSEGLAATGELFF
TGTGCCAGCAGTGAGGGACTAGCGGCCACCGGGGAGCTGTTTTTT
>TRBD1|-|TRBJ1-5|17|TRBV27
CASSAFRQGAGDQPQHF
TGTGCCAGCAGTGCTTTCCGACAGGGGGCAGGGGATCAGCCCCAGCATTTT
>TRBD1|-|TRBJ2-7|13|TRBV27
CASSRDRAIKQYF
TGTGCCAGCAGTAGGGACAGGGCCATCAAGCAGTACTTC
>TRBD1|-|TRBJ1-2|16|TRBV9
CASSPRTGQENYGYTF
TGTGCCAGCAGCCCCCGGACAGGTCAGGAGAACTATGGCTACACCTTC
>-|-|TRBJ1-2|14|TRBV5-6
CASSFLGGAPSYTF
TGTGCCAGCAGCTTCTTGGGGGGGGCGCCGAGCTACACCTTC
>-|-|TRBJ2-2|16|TRBV6-6
CASSNRDKANTGELFF
TGTGCCAGCAGTAACAGGGATAAAGCGAACACCGGGGAGCTGTTTTTT
>-|-|TRBJ1-1|14|TRBV5-4
CASSQGKQGTEAFF
TGTGCCAGCAGCCAGGGGAAACAGGGCACTGAAGCTTTCTTT